The source of this TCR beta chain is a study of cytomegalovirus exposure and HLA in healthy donors. Overall study findings and caveats: Donors belonging to an Asian-associated ancestry cluster reportedly showed fewer N-insertions in productive TCRs than the approximately 640-donor mean, according to what a later analysis found.

As to this clone: Its cognate antigen is unknown. Different DNA sequences within this sample yield the same CDR3.

Use of 60 Vbeta and 13 Jbeta primers characterized the PCR. In the original workflow: The count from a later analysis was 79 million or so unique TCR beta chains, some 10 million of them shared. Sequencing used immunoSEQ multiplex PCR; TCRdb keeps in-frame clones, though not all of them. V and J calls and clone size are given by that table; D and trimming were obtained from the DNA. The table lists some 140,000 clones, 55% to 80% of them singletons, with 1% to 1.5% in the top ten. This TCR was recovered from a woman aged 35 to 49 in good health and CMV-seronegative. Sequenced sample: PBMCs.

In DNA, the CDR3 is TGTGCCAGCAGCTTAGGGGACAGGGGGCTTGAAAAACTGTTTTTT. Translation gives CASSLGDRGLEKLFF. This sequence joins TRBV7-9 and TRBJ1-4; 12 bases map to TRBD1. Unmatched junction bases numbered 1, after V lost 1 base and J lost 7 bases. CDR1 is SEHNR, CDR2 FQNEAQ, per germline (reference sequence). CDR3 length equals 15 residues.